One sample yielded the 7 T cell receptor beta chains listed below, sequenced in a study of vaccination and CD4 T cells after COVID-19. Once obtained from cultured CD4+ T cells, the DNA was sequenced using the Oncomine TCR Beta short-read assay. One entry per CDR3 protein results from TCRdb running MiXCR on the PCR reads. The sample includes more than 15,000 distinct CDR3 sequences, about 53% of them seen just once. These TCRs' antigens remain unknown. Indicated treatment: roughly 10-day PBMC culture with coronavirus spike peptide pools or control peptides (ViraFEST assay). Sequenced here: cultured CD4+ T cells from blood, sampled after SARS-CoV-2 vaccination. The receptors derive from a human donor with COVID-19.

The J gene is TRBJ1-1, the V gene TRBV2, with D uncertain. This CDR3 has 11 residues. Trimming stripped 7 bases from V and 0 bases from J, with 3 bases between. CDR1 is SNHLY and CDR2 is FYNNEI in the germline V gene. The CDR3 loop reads CASTLNTEAFF. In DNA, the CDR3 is TGTGCCAGCACTCTGAACACTGAAGCTTTCTTT.

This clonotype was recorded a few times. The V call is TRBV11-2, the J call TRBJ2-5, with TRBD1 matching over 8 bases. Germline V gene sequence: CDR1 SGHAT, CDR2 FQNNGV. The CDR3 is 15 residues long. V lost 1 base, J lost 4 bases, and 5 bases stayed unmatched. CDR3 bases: TGTGCCAGCAGCTTAGGCAGGGGGCTCGGAGAGACCCAGTACTTC. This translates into CASSLGRGLGETQYF.

DNA of the CDR3: TGTGCCAGCAGGGGACGGACAGGGTGGGCTTTCTTT. Its protein product is CASRGRTGWAFF. The chain couples TRBV5-6 to TRBJ1-1; TRBD1 aligns across 8 bases. The J segment lost 11 bases and the V segment lost 5 bases, leaving 8 bases of the junction unmatched. The CDR3 has 12 amino acids. The germline V gene has CDR1 SGHDT and CDR2 YYEEEE. The full variable domain, rest sourced from reference TRBV5-6 and TRBJ1-1, is DAGVTQSPTHLIKTRGQQVTLRCSPKSGHDTVSWYQQALGQGPQFIFQYYEEEERQRGNFPDRFSGHQFPNYSSELNVNALLLGDSALYLCASRGRTGWAFFGQGTRLTVV.

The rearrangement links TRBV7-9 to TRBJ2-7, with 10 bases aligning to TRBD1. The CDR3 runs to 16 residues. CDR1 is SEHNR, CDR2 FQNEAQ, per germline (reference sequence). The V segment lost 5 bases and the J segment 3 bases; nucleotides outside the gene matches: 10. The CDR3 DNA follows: TGTGCCAGCAGCACCTGGACTGGGACAGGGGTCTACGAGCAGTACTTC. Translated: CASSTWTGTGVYEQYF.

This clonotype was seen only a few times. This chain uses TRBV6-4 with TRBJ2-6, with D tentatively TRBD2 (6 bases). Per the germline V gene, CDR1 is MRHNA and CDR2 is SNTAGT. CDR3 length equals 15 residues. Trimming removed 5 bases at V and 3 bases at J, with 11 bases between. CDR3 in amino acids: CASSPTGVGANVLTF. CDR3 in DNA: TGTGCCAGCAGTCCTACGGGGGTTGGGGCCAACGTCCTGACTTTC.

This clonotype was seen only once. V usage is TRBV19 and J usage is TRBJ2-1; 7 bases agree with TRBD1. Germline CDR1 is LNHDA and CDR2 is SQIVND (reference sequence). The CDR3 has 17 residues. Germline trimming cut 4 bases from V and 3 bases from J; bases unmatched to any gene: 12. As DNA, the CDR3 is TGTGCCAGTAGTAGGAAATCGACAGGGCTGGGCTACAATGAGCAGTTCTTC. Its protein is CASSRKSTGLGYNEQFF.

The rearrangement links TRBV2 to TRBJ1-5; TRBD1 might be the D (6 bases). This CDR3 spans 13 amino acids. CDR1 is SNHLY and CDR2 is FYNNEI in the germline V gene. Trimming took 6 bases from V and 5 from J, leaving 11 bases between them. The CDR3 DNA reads TGTGCCAGCAGCTATAGGGGGGATCAGCCCCAGCATTTT. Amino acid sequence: CASSYRGDQPQHF.